This T cell receptor beta chain derives from a study of shared clonotypes between healthy human individuals. Across the whole study: Researchers assigned three CD4 naive, three CD4 memory, two CD8 naive and one CD8 memory plate to each donor.

The V end lost 4 bases, the J end lost 1 base, and 11 bases lay between the germline ends. This CDR3 region has 14 residues. Germline values: CDR1 SGHRS, CDR2 YFSETQ. Generated by immunoSEQ multiplex PCR, the TCRdb table keeps only in-frame clones and is missing some. In the table there are 150,000 to 200,000 clones, 60% to 75% of which are singletons. This rearrangement joins TRBV5-1 to TRBJ2-5; D not certain. Sequencing used memory CD4+ T cells sorted from blood. The subset was: CD45RA-negative fraction. This receptor was identified in a man aged 25-45 years in good health. Here the CDR3 reads CASSPGAPQETQYF. DNA of the CDR3: TGCGCCAGCAGCCCCGGAGCCCCCCAAGAGACCCAGTACTTC. The whole variable domain, remainder taken from reference TRBV5-1 and TRBJ2-5, is KAGVTQTPRYLIKTRGQQVTLSCSPISGHRSVSWYQQTPGQGLQFLFEYFSETQRNKGNFPGRFSGRQFSNSRSEMNVSTLELGDSALYLCASSPGAPQETQYFGPGTRLLVL.